These T cell receptor beta chains were read from a single sample in a study of cytomegalovirus exposure and HLA in healthy donors. Method: immunoSEQ multiplex PCR; TCRdb's copy keeps in-frame clones and lacks some. The sample carries about 100,000 clones, under 80% recorded once. Sequenced: PBMCs. The receptors come from a man in his forties or fifties in good health and CMV-seropositive. The CDR3 runs from the conserved cysteine through the conserved F or W. A D gene is named only where the DNA matches it firmly. Size tells how often a clone was seen (once, few, many) or the class of an expanded clone, and some rows leave it out.

TGTGCCAGCAGCTTAGTCCTTAACGAGCAGTACTTC	CASSLVLNEQYF	few	-	TRBJ2-7	TRBV7-9
TGTGCCATCAGTGGGACAGACACAGATACGCAGTATTTT	CAISGTDTDTQYF	-	-	TRBJ2-3	TRBV10-3
TGTGCCAGCAGCTTCGGGACAGCACTTTCTGGGGCCAACGTCCTGACTTTC	CASSFGTALSGANVLTF	few	TRBD1	TRBJ2-6	TRBV5-5
TGTGCAAGTCGCTTAGCGCCGGGACAGGGGGGTGAAAAACTGTTTTTT	CASRLAPGQGGEKLFF	-	-	TRBJ1-4	TRBV12-2
TGTGCTAGCAGCTCAGAGAGAGGGGGTGAGCAGTTCTTC	CASSSERGGEQFF	-	-	TRBJ2-1	TRBV7-7
TGTGCCAGCAGTTTCCTCAGGGACACCTACGAGCAGTACTTC	CASSFLRDTYEQYF	-	-	TRBJ2-7	TRBV27
TGTGCCAGCTCTCCATCGGGGTCTAGCACAGATACGCAGTATTTT	CASSPSGSSTDTQYF	-	-	TRBJ2-3	TRBV18
TGTGCCAGCAGCTTAAATCTAGCGGGGTACTACGAGCAGTACTTC	CASSLNLAGYYEQYF	-	TRBD2	TRBJ2-7	TRBV7-2
TGTGCCAGCAGCTTAGCGGGGAGGACAGGGAACTACGAGCAGTACTTC	CASSLAGRTGNYEQYF	-	TRBD1	TRBJ2-7	TRBV7-9
TGCGCCAGCAGCCAAGATCACGGGAGGGCTGCCGGGGAGCTGTTTTTT	CASSQDHGRAAGELFF	once	TRBD2	TRBJ2-2	TRBV4-3
TGTGCCAGCAGCTTAGAACCTAGCAACTACGAGCAGTACTTC	CASSLEPSNYEQYF	-	-	TRBJ2-7	TRBV11-2
TGTGCCAGCAGCTTTGCGGGGGGCCGGGTTGGCGAGCAGTACTTC	CASSFAGGRVGEQYF	-	TRBD2	TRBJ2-7	TRBV7-3
TGTGCCAGCAGCGTACAAGTTGGGGGGGGGTTGGATGAGCAGTTCTTC	CASSVQVGGGLDEQFF	once	TRBD2	TRBJ2-1	TRBV9
TGTGCCAGTAGTATAGTCCTGAACAGGGGCCACGAGCAGTACTTC	CASSIVLNRGHEQYF	-	TRBD1	TRBJ2-7	TRBV19
TGCGCCAGCAGCTATACTAGCGGGAGGATTAATGAGCAGTTCTTC	CASSYTSGRINEQFF	-	TRBD2	TRBJ2-1	TRBV5-1
TGTGCCAGTAGTATAGTCCCCAATTTCGGGGGGACCCAGTACTTC	CASSIVPNFGGTQYF	few	-	TRBJ2-5	TRBV19
TGTGCCAGCAGCCGGTACCAAGAGACCCAGTACTTC	CASSRYQETQYF	-	-	TRBJ2-5	TRBV5-8
TGTGCCAGCAGGCAAAACCCCAGTTGGCCAGTTTATGGCTACACCTTC	CASRQNPSWPVYGYTF	-	-	TRBJ1-2	TRBV14
TGTGCCAGCACCGTAGGGGGTTTCTACAATGAGCAGTTCTTC	CASTVGGFYNEQFF	-	-	TRBJ2-1	TRBV27
TGTGCCAGCAGCCCAACTAGCGGGGAATACAATGAGCAGTTCTTC	CASSPTSGEYNEQFF	-	TRBD2	TRBJ2-1	TRBV7-6
TGCGCCAGCAGCTCAAACCCAGGGGGCGAAGAGACCCAGTACTTC	CASSSNPGGEETQYF	-	TRBD1	TRBJ2-5	TRBV5-1
TGCGCCAGCAGCCAAGGCCTGGGACTGGGCGGAGATACGCAGTATTTT	CASSQGLGLGGDTQYF	-	-	TRBJ2-3	TRBV4-1
TGCGCCAGCAGCTTGGGACAGGCCGATGATACGCAGTATTTT	CASSLGQADDTQYF	-	-	TRBJ2-3	TRBV5-1
TGTGCCAGCAGTGGCTTGGACGGGGGCTATGGCTACACCTTC	CASSGLDGGYGYTF	-	-	TRBJ1-2	TRBV28
TGTGCCATCAGTGACTTCTACGAGCAGTACTTC	CAISDFYEQYF	-	-	TRBJ2-7	TRBV10-3
TGTGCCAGCAGCCAAGGGGCAGGTGGGGCTTGGGAGCAGTACTTC	CASSQGAGGAWEQYF	once	-	TRBJ2-7	TRBV14
TGTGCCAGCAGCTTGGACGCGGGGGCAAATGAGCAGTTCTTC	CASSLDAGANEQFF	few	-	TRBJ2-1	TRBV5-4
TGTGCCAGCAGCCGCCCTCAGGGGTACTACGAGCAGTACTTC	CASSRPQGYYEQYF	-	-	TRBJ2-7	TRBV5-8
TGCGCCAGCAGCCAGCGGACTAGCGGCTCCTACGAGCAGTACTTC	CASSQRTSGSYEQYF	-	TRBD2	TRBJ2-7	TRBV4-3
TGTGCCAGCAGTTTGTCCGGGACTCTCCAAGGGACCCAGTACTTC	CASSLSGTLQGTQYF	-	-	TRBJ2-5	TRBV28
TGTGCCAGTAGTATAGGCCTAGCGGGGGGGCCCAATGAGCAGTTCTTC	CASSIGLAGGPNEQFF	-	TRBD2	TRBJ2-1	TRBV19
TGTGCCAGCACTCTCGGACAGGGGGGGACTGAAGCTTTCTTT	CASTLGQGGTEAFF	-	TRBD1	TRBJ1-1	TRBV7-8
TGTGCCAGCACCGTCGGGACAGGGGGGTACGAGCAGTACTTC	CASTVGTGGYEQYF	-	TRBD1	TRBJ2-7	TRBV9
TGTGCCAGCAGCTCGGGACAGAGCTCTGGAAACACCATATATTTT	CASSSGQSSGNTIYF	-	TRBD1	TRBJ1-3	TRBV11-2
TGTGCCAGCAGTGTGGGACAGGGGGCGAGCTATGGCTACACCTTC	CASSVGQGASYGYTF	-	TRBD1	TRBJ1-2	TRBV6-6
TGTGCCAGCAGTTACCTGGGCGCGGGGTTGGGTGAGACCCAGTACTTC	CASSYLGAGLGETQYF	-	-	TRBJ2-5	TRBV6-6